This T cell receptor beta chain was sequenced for a study of blood T cell repertoires in COVID-19. CDR1 SGHNT and CDR2 YYREEE come from the germline V gene (reference sequence). Trimming cost V 4 bases and J 2 bases; bases outside gene matches: 10. The CDR3 consists of 17 residues. Repertoires were generated with immunoSEQ multiplex PCR, while TCRdb's copy carries only in-frame clones and drops some. The sample carries around 310,000 clones, roughly 89% recorded once. This sequence joins TRBV5-4 and TRBJ2-2, with 8 bases aligning to TRBD2. The receptor was derived from a woman under 40 who had recovered from COVID-19. The sample was PBMCs or T cells enriched from blood (not recorded which). The DNA of the CDR3 is TGTGCCAGCAGCCCGGGCCTCGGGACTAGTAACACCGGGGAGCTGTTTTTT. It specifies CASSPGLGTSNTGELFF. The variable domain in full, with the rest retrieved from reference TRBV5-4 and TRBJ2-2, is ETGVTQSPTHLIKTRGQQVTLRCSSQSGHNTVSWYQQALGQGPQFIFQYYREEENGRGNFPPRFSGLQFPNYSSELNVNALELDDSALYLCASSPGLGTSNTGELFFGEGSRLTVL.